Listed below are T cell receptor beta chains from one sample, sequenced in a study of CD8 T cells in ankylosing spondylitis. MiXCR, run by TCRdb on the 5' RACE reads, gives a single entry per CDR3 protein. The table records about 750,000 distinct CDR3 sequences, roughly 19% of them present only once. Sequenced sample: blood, either unsorted or a sorted T cell fraction (not recorded which). The receptor source for this set is a male donor with ankylosing spondylitis. Each CDR3 is given with its conserved first and last residue. A D gene is named only where the DNA matches it firmly. Rows may omit the clone size; those that give it use once, few, many or a size class.

j_gene	d_gene	abundance	v_gene	CDR3nt	CDR3aa
TRBJ2-3	.	many	TRBV4-2	TGCGCCAGCAGCCAAGATTCGGCAGATACGCAGTATTTT	CASSQDSADTQYF
TRBJ2-7	.	many	TRBV27	TGTGCCAGCCAAGGGGGGGGGCCCTACGAGCAGTACTTC	CASQGGGPYEQYF
TRBJ2-2	.	.	TRBV27	TGTGCCAGCCGGGACATCGCGAACACCGGGGAGCTGTTTTTT	CASRDIANTGELFF
TRBJ2-1	TRBD1	few	TRBV5-4	TGTGCCAGACGGGACAGGGAATACAATGAGCAGTTCTTC	CARRDREYNEQFF
TRBJ2-7	TRBD2	.	TRBV20-1	TGCAGTGCCAACCGGGGACTAGCGGACGCCTACGAGCAGTACTTC	CSANRGLADAYEQYF
TRBJ2-7	TRBD2	many	TRBV5-1	TGCGCCAGCAGCTCTGGGACTAGCTACAGCTCCTACGAGCAGTACTTC	CASSSGTSYSSYEQYF
TRBJ2-3	.	few	TRBV25-1	TGTGCCAGCAGTGACGAGGTACGCACAGATACGCAGTATTTT	CASSDEVRTDTQYF
TRBJ2-1	.	few	TRBV18	TGTGCCAGCTCACCAAGGCAGGGAGCACGCTCTGGGATGTGGGAGCAGTTCTTC	CASSPRQGARSGMWEQFF
TRBJ2-1	TRBD2	.	TRBV18	TGTGCCAGCTCACCACAGCGGGAGGGTTACAATGAGCAGTTCTTC	CASSPQREGYNEQFF
TRBJ2-1	TRBD2	.	TRBV12-3/TRBV12-4	TGTGCCAGCAGTCCACAGCGGGAGCTTCAGTTCTTC	CASSPQRELQFF
TRBJ1-6	.	few	TRBV7-9	TGTGCCAGCAGCTTAGTCCAATCTGGGTATAATTCACCCCTCCACTTT	CASSLVQSGYNSPLHF
TRBJ2-4	.	.	TRBV15	TGTGCCACCAGCGGCGGGACTTTAGCCAAAAACATTCAGTACTTC	CATSGGTLAKNIQYF
TRBJ2-3	TRBD1	.	TRBV5-1	TGCGCCAGCAGCTTTTGGACAGGATTAGGCACAGATACGCAGTATTTT	CASSFWTGLGTDTQYF
TRBJ2-1	TRBD2	few	TRBV7-2	TGTGCCAGCAGCCCAAGGAGGCTAGCGGATTACAATGAGCAGTTCTTC	CASSPRRLADYNEQFF
TRBJ1-6	.	.	TRBV11-2	TGTGCCAGCAGCTTTCCAGGGGATAATTCACCCCTCCACTTT	CASSFPGDNSPLHF
TRBJ2-5	.	many	TRBV6-6	TGTGCCAGCAGTGAGACCCAGGGAGAGACCCAGTACTTC	CASSETQGETQYF
TRBJ1-2	.	many	TRBV18	TGTGCCAGCTCACCAGATTACGCGGATGGCTACACCTTC	CASSPDYADGYTF
TRBJ1-6	.	.	TRBV6-1	TGTGCCAGCACGTCCTCAGGATCCTATAATTCACCCCTCCACTTT	CASTSSGSYNSPLHF
TRBJ1-2	.	.	TRBV27	TGTGCCAGCAGTTTTCGAGGGGTGGGCTACACCTTC	CASSFRGVGYTF
TRBJ2-1	TRBD2	.	TRBV6-2/TRBV6-3	TGTGCCAGCAGTTCCCCGGGAGTAGCGGGAGGGTATGAGCAGTTCTTC	CASSSPGVAGGYEQFF
TRBJ2-7	TRBD2	.	TRBV6-5	TGTGCCAGCAGTTACTCGTTGCGGGGGAACTCCTACGAGCAGTACTTC	CASSYSLRGNSYEQYF
TRBJ2-2	.	.	TRBV4-2	TGTGCCAGCAGCCAAGATATTCAGGGCACCGGGGAGCTGTTTTTT	CASSQDIQGTGELFF
TRBJ2-1	.	.	TRBV3-1	TGTGCCAGCACCTTAGCTGGGGCCCAGGGCAATGAGCAGTTCTTC	CASTLAGAQGNEQFF
TRBJ1-4	.	few	TRBV6-1	TGTGCCAGCAGTGAAGAGGGGGACAACCTTTTT	CASSEEGDNLF
TRBJ2-7	TRBD1	many	TRBV29-1	TGCAGCGTCATCACGACAGGGCTCGCCGAGCAGTACTTC	CSVITTGLAEQYF
TRBJ1-1	TRBD1	few	TRBV3-1	TGTGCCAGCAGCCAATCGGACAGGGTGAACACTGAAGCTTTCTTT	CASSQSDRVNTEAFF
TRBJ1-1	.	.	TRBV4-1	TGCGCCAGCAGCCAAAGGGGCGCGAACACTGAAGCTTTCTTT	CASSQRGANTEAFF
TRBJ2-6	.	few	TRBV4-1	TGCGCCAGCAGCCAAGGGATCAGATACTCTGGGGCCAACGTCCTGACTTTC	CASSQGIRYSGANVLTF
TRBJ2-7	.	once	TRBV5-5	TGTGCCAGCAGTTGGCGGACCTACGAGCAGTACTTC	CASSWRTYEQYF
TRBJ2-3	TRBD2	few	TRBV5-1	TGCGCCAGCAGCGCCGAGGGTAGCGGGAACACAGATACGCAGTATTTT	CASSAEGSGNTDTQYF
TRBJ2-1	TRBD2	once	TRBV20-1	TGCAGTGCTAGACGGGGGGGCCGCAATGAGCAGTTCTTC	CSARRGGRNEQFF
TRBJ2-3	TRBD1	.	TRBV11-2	TGTGCCAGCAGCCTAGGAACAGGGGGCGCAGATACGCAGTATTTT	CASSLGTGGADTQYF
TRBJ2-3	.	many	TRBV10-2	TGCGCCAGCAGTGAAGGCGGGAGCACAGATACGCAGTATTTT	CASSEGGSTDTQYF
TRBJ1-1	.	many	TRBV28	TGTGCCAGCAGTTTGGCAGTAACTGAAGCTTTCTTT	CASSLAVTEAFF
TRBJ1-6	.	.	TRBV28	TGTGCCAGCAGCCCCGGGGAAGTGAAGCCCCTCCACTTT	CASSPGEVKPLHF
TRBJ1-6	TRBD1	.	TRBV20-1	TGCAGTGCTAGCGAAGGGACAGGATCGAATTCACCCCTCCACTTT	CSASEGTGSNSPLHF
TRBJ1-1	.	many	TRBV6-1	TGTGCCAGCAGTGGGACCCATAGGGGCACTGAAGCTTTCTTT	CASSGTHRGTEAFF
TRBJ2-7	.	.	TRBV12-3/TRBV12-4	TGTGCCAGCAGTCGACAGGTCTCCTACGAGCAGTACTTC	CASSRQVSYEQYF
TRBJ1-6	.	.	TRBV15	TGTGCCACCAGCAGAGATGAAGAGTCTCTCCACTTT	CATSRDEESLHF
TRBJ2-1	.	.	TRBV29-1	TGCAGCGTTCAGGAGCACGCGGGTGAGCAGTTCTTC	CSVQEHAGEQFF